This T cell receptor (beta chain) comes out of a study of T-cell memory formation after mild COVID-19. Study findings and constraints: There was a balanced CD4/CD8 profile in clones contracting day 15 to 85, and later expanders leaned CD4+. For contracting clones, CD4+ ones sat mainly in CM and EM, CD8+ in EMRA. There were some responding clones in pre-infection memory, which suggested that cross-reactive memory had joined.

TCR alpha and TCR beta cDNA libraries carrying sample barcodes and UMIs were produced by 5'RACE using constant-segment primers. TCRdb passed the 5' RACE reads through MiXCR, listing each CDR3 protein once. The repertoire holds 180,000 or so distinct CDR3 sequences, approximately 10% seen once, with 3.5% to 4.5% in the top ten. Trimming left V 3 bases short and J 10 bases short, with 7 bases between. The CDR3 runs 12 residues. This clonotype occurred a few times. Its target is not known. This clonotype was obtained from a man between 18 and 29 years old who had mild COVID-19 (a few samples of this study predate the infection). Cell type and time point are not known. Sequencing was performed on PBMCs or a T cell subset sorted from them (not recorded which). The V call is TRBV12-3 or TRBV12-4, the J call TRBJ1-6; no firm D call. For the CDR3, the DNA is TGTGCCAGCAGTTTGGAGACATCACCCCTCCACTTT. It specifies CASSLETSPLHF.